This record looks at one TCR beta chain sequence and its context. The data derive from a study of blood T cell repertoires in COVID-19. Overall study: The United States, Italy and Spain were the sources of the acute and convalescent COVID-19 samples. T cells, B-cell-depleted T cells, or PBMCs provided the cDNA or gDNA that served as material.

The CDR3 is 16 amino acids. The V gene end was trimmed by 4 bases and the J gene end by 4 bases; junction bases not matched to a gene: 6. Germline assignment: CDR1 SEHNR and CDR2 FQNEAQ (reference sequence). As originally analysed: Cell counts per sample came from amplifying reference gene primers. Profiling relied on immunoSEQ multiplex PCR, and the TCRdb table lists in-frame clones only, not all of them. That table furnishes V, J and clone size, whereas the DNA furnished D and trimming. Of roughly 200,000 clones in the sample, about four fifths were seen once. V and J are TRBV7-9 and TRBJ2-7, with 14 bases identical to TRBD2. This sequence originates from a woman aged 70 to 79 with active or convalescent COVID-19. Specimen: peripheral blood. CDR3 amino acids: CASSSAGTSGSYEQYF. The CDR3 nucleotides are TGTGCCAGCAGCTCGGCCGGGACTAGCGGGAGTTACGAGCAGTACTTC.